This TCR beta chain was sequenced for a study of T cell changes during pregnancy in multiple sclerosis. This clone was seen only a few times. The assay was immunoSEQ multiplex PCR, and TCRdb's table has in-frame clones only and misses some. The repertoire consists of about 40,000 clones, with approximately 94% occurring once and the leading ten covering approximately 1.8%. Germline lookup yields CDR1 SEHNR and CDR2 FQNEAQ (reference sequence). The CDR3 runs to 13 residues. Between the trimmed V and J ends, which lost 2 bases and 2 bases, there was a span of 7 bases. The input for sequencing was peripheral blood, taken in the third trimester of pregnancy. The chain recombines TRBV7-9 with TRBJ2-7; D not certain. This sequence was found in a female donor with multiple sclerosis, enrolled in a pregnancy study. The CDR3 DNA reads as TGTGCCAGCAGCTTACCAGGCCCCTACGAGCAGTACTTC. This translates into CASSLPGPYEQYF.